Included here is one T cell receptor (beta chain) sequence, with context. Its antigen remains unknown. This sample was included in a study of cytomegalovirus exposure and HLA in healthy donors. Study conclusions and caveats: Most observed TCR sequences were rare, whereas some public TCRs were detected in many donors.

With 60 Vbeta and 13 Jbeta primers, the PCR was carried out. Assay: immunoSEQ multiplex PCR; the TCRdb copy retains only in-frame clones and omits some. The sample has about 100,000 clones, 81% seen once. Germline lookup yields CDR1 SGHDN and CDR2 FVKESK. CDR3 size: 15 residues. Trimming cost V 4 bases and J 5 bases; bases outside gene matches: 9. The rearrangement uses TRBV14 and TRBJ1-1, with 8 bases identical to TRBD1. Sequenced input: PBMCs. This TCR was recovered from a woman aged 70-85 years in good health and CMV-seropositive. The CDR3 loop reads CASSRTQGAWTEAFF. Written as DNA, the CDR3 is TGTGCCAGCAGCCGAACCCAGGGGGCTTGGACTGAAGCTTTCTTT.